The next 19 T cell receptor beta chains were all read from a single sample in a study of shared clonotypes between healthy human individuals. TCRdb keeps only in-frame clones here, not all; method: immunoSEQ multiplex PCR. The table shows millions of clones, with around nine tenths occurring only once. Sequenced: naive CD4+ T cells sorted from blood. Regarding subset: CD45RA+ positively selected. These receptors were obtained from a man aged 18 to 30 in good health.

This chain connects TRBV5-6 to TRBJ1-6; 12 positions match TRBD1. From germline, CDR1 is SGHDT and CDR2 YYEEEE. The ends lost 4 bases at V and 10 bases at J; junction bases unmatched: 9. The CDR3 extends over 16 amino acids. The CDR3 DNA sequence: TGTGCCAGCAGCCAAAGGGACAGGGGGCCAGGATCACCCCTCCACTTT. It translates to CASSQRDRGPGSPLHF.

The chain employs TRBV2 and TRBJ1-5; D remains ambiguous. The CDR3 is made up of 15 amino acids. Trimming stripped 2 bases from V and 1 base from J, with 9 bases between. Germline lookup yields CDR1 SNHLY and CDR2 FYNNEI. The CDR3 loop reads CASSEIGLSNQPQHF. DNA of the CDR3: TGTGCCAGCAGTGAAATTGGCCTGAGCAATCAGCCCCAGCATTTT.

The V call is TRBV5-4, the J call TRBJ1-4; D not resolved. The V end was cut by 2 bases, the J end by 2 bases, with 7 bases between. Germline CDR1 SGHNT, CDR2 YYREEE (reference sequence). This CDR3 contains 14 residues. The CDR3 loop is CASSLSTTNEKLFF. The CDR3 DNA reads TGTGCCAGCAGCTTAAGTACGACTAATGAAAAACTGTTTTTT.

The DNA for the CDR3 is TGTGCCAGCAGGATAGCGGGGGGGGAGACCCAGTACTTC. The encoded protein is CASRIAGGETQYF. This chain connects TRBV2 to TRBJ2-5, with 11 bases matching TRBD2. V gave up 6 bases and J gave up 5 bases; unmatched junction bases: 2. CDR1 SNHLY and CDR2 FYNNEI come from the germline V gene. This CDR3 has 13 residues.

The CDR3 protein is CASSLELLAYPNEQFF. In DNA form, the CDR3 reads TGTGCCAGCAGCTTAGAGTTGCTTGCCTACCCCAATGAGCAGTTCTTC. The genes are TRBV7-2 and TRBJ2-1; D ambiguous. Trimming removed 1 base at V and 6 bases at J, with 16 bases between. This CDR3 spans 16 amino acids. The germline gives CDR1 SGHTA, CDR2 FQGNSA.

CDR3 DNA sequence: TGTGCCAGCAGCTTAGGAGGCTCAGCGGGAGGCGGCATCGAGCAGTACTTC. It is translated as CASSLGGSAGGGIEQYF. The chain has TRBV7-2 and TRBJ2-7; TRBD2 matches at 9 bases. Germline values: CDR1 SGHTA, CDR2 FQGNSA. This CDR3 is built from 17 residues. V shed 1 base and J 6 bases; nucleotides not matched to a gene: 13.

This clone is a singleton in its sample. CDR3 residues: CAIQDRGINNSPLHF. CDR3 nucleotide sequence: TGTGCCATCCAGGACAGGGGGATTAATAATTCACCCCTCCACTTT. This chain uses TRBV10-3 with TRBJ1-6; the match to TRBD1 covers 10 bases. V trimming: 8 bases; J trimming: 5 bases; junction bases outside the gene matches: 6. This CDR3 region has 15 residues. In germline, CDR1 is ENHRY, CDR2 SYGVKD.

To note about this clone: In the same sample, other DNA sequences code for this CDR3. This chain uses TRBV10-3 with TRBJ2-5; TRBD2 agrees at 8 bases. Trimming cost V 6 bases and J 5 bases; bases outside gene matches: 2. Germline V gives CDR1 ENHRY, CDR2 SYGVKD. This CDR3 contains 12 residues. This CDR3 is CAIRAGEETQYF. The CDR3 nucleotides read TGTGCCATCAGAGCGGGGGAGGAGACCCAGTACTTC.

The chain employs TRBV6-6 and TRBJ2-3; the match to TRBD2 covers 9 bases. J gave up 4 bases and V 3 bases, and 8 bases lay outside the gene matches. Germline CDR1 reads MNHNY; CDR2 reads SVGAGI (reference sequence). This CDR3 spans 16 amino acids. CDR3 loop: CASSYISGRSADTQYF. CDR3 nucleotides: TGTGCCAGCAGTTATATTAGCGGGAGATCGGCAGATACGCAGTATTTT.

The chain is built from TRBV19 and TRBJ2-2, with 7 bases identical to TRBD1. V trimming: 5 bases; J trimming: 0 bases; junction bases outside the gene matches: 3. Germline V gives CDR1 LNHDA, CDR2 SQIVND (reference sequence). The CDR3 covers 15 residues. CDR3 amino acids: CASSGTAANTGELFF. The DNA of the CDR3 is TGTGCCAGTAGTGGGACAGCCGCGAACACCGGGGAGCTGTTTTTT.

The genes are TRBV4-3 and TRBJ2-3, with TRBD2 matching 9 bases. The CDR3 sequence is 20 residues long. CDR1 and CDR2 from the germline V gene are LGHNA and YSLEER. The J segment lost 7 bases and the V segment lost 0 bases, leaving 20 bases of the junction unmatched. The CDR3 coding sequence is TGCGCCAGCAGCCAAGATCTATTGGGAACCCTTAGCGGGAGCGTATATACGCAGTATTTT. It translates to CASSQDLLGTLSGSVYTQYF.

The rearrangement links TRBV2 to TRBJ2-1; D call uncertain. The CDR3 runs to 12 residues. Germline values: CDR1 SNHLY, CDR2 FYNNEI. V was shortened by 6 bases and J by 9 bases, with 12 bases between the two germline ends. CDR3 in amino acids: CASRPQVPEQFF. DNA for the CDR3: TGTGCCAGCAGACCCCAGGTTCCTGAGCAGTTCTTC.

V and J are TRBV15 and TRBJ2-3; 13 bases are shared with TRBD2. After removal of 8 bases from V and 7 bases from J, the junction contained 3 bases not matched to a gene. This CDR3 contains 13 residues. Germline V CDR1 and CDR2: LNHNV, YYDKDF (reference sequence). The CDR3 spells CATRTSGSYTQYF. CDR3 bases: TGTGCCACCCGGACTAGCGGGAGTTATACGCAGTATTTT. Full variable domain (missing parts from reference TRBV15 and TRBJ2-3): DAMVIQNPRYQVTQFGKPVTLSCSQTLNHNVMYWYQQKSSQAPKLLFHYYDKDFNNEADTPDNFQSRRPNTSFCFLDIRSPGLGDTAMYLCATRTSGSYTQYFGPGTRLTVL.

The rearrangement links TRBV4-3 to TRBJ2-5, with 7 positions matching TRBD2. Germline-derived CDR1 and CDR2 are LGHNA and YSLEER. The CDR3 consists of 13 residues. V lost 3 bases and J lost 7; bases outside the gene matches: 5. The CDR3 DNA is TGCGCCAGCAGCCAGGGGACGGGGGGGACCCAGTACTTC. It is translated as CASSQGTGGTQYF.

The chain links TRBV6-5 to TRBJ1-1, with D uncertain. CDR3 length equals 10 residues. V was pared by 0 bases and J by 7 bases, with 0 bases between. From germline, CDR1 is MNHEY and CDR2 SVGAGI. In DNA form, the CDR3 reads TGTGCCAGCAGTTACTCTGAAGCTTTCTTT. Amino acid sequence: CASSYSEAFF.

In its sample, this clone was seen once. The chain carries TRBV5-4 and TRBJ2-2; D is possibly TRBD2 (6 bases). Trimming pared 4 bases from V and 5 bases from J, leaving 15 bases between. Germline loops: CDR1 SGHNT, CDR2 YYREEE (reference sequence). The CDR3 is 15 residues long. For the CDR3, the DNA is TGTGCCAGCAGCCCCGGGAGAGGGTTAACCGGGGAGCTGTTTTTT. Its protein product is CASSPGRGLTGELFF.

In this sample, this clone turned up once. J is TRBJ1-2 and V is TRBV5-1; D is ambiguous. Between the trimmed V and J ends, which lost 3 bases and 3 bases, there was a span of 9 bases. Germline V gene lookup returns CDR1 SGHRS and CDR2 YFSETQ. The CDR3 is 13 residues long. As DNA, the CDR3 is TGCGCCAGCAGCTCGAAGGATCACTATGGCTACACCTTC. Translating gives CASSSKDHYGYTF.

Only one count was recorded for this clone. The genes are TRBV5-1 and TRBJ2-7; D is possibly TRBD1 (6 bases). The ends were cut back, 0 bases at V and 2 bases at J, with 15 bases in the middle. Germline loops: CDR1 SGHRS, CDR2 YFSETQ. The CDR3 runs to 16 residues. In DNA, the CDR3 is TGCGCCAGCAGCTTGGCCAACACAGGGTCAGCCTACGAGCAGTACTTC. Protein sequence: CASSLANTGSAYEQYF.

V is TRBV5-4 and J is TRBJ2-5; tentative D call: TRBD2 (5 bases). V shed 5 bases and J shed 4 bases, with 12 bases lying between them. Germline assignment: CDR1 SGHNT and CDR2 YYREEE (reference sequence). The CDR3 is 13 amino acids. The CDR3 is CASSRTFGETQYF. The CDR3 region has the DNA TGTGCCAGCAGTCGGACTTTCGGAGAGACCCAGTACTTC.